The clone carrying this T cell receptor (beta chain) was found many times. Its antigen is unidentified. The sample originates from a study of T cells in Graves' hyperthyroidism and ophthalmopathy. Using RNA transcripts as the source, TCR beta CDR3 regions were amplified. During a first-round RT-PCR of the TCR CDR3, the HTBI primer set was used. TCRdb passed the multiplex PCR reads through MiXCR, listing each CDR3 protein once. The sample records fewer than 110,000 distinct CDR3 sequences, roughly 50% being singletons. Graves' hyperthyroidism was deemed stable absent ophthalmopathy progression within 18 months. Study-wide findings and caveats: By a 13 V-J model, ophthalmopathy was set apart from stable hyperthyroidism.

The sequence came from a man aged 40-49 years with Graves' hyperthyroidism. The sequenced material came from blood.

This chain's CDR3 is CASSPGGGTREQYF. The CDR3 nucleotides are TGTGCCAGCAGTCCCGGGGGGGGAACGAGGGAGCAGTACTTC. The chain couples TRBV6-5 to TRBJ2-7; 8 bases align to TRBD2. The CDR3 length is 14 residues. Germline V lookup: CDR1 MNHEY, CDR2 SVGAGI. Unmatched junction bases numbered 10, after V lost 5 bases and J lost 7 bases.